This is a list of T cell receptor beta chains from one sample in a study of blood T cell repertoires in COVID-19. Sequencing used immunoSEQ multiplex PCR; TCRdb keeps in-frame clones, though not all of them. The sample includes about 480,000 clones, roughly 90% of them seen just once. The sample was PBMCs or T cells enriched from blood (not recorded which). All receptors come from a woman in her forties who had recovered from COVID-19. Both conserved end residues are part of each CDR3. Each record gives: D gene, clone size, V gene, J gene, CDR3 protein, CDR3 DNA. A D gene is named only where the DNA matches it firmly. Not every row has a clone size; where given, it reads once, few, many or a size class.

.	.	TRBV15	TRBJ1-1	CATSRRFSGLKADTEAFF	TGTGCCACCAGCAGGAGGTTCAGCGGCCTTAAAGCGGACACTGAAGCTTTCTTT
TRBD1	once	TRBV5-8	TRBJ1-2	CASSSRQGKYAYTF	TGTGCCAGCAGCTCGAGACAGGGAAAGTATGCCTACACCTTC
TRBD2	.	TRBV5-4	TRBJ2-1	CASSRAGTSGTNEQFF	TGTGCCAGCAGCCGCGCCGGGACTAGCGGGACCAATGAGCAGTTCTTC
.	once	TRBV3-1/TRBV3-2	TRBJ2-5	CASSPEPGPGGTQYF	TGTGCCAGCAGCCCCGAACCGGGACCCGGGGGAACCCAGTACTTC
.	.	TRBV7-9	TRBJ2-5	CASRFNQETQYF	TGTGCCAGCAGATTTAACCAGGAGACCCAGTACTTC
TRBD1	.	TRBV6-5	TRBJ2-3	CASRGRQGNTDTQYF	TGTGCCAGCAGGGGAAGACAGGGAAACACAGATACGCAGTATTTT
.	.	TRBV24-1	TRBJ2-3	CATSDSGRTDTQYF	TGTGCCACCAGTGATTCAGGGCGCACAGATACGCAGTATTTT
.	.	TRBV5-1	TRBJ2-3	CASSLYARGTGDTQYF	TGCGCCAGCAGCTTGTACGCCAGGGGGACTGGAGATACGCAGTATTTT
.	once	TRBV10-1	TRBJ1-4	CASSEYTGINEKLFF	TGCGCCAGCAGTGAGTACACGGGAATTAATGAAAAACTGTTTTTT
.	once	TRBV6-6	TRBJ1-2	CASSSDTNYGYTF	TGTGCCAGCAGTTCGGACACTAACTATGGCTACACCTTC
.	.	TRBV27	TRBJ2-7	CASSSRTGGDEQYF	TGTGCCAGCAGTTCCAGGACAGGAGGGGACGAGCAGTACTTC
.	.	TRBV7-8	TRBJ2-1	CASSFLEGEQFF	TGTGCCAGCAGCTTTTTGGAGGGTGAGCAGTTCTTC
.	.	TRBV11-2	TRBJ2-1	CASRPPTRNSYNEQFF	TGTGCCAGCAGACCCCCTACCAGGAACTCCTACAATGAGCAGTTCTTC
TRBD1	.	TRBV5-1	TRBJ1-3	CASSGTGGPAGNTIYF	TGCGCCAGCAGCGGGACAGGGGGCCCCGCTGGAAACACCATATATTTT
.	.	TRBV5-5	TRBJ1-1	CASSLGRRTEAFF	TGTGCCAGCAGCTTGGGTCGGAGAACTGAAGCTTTCTTT
.	.	TRBV27	TRBJ2-7	CASSSYLLGSVQYF	TGTGCCAGCAGTTCCTACCTACTAGGTTCAGTGCAGTACTTC
.	.	TRBV27	TRBJ1-4	CASSTDSHNEKLFF	TGTGCCAGCAGTACGGACAGCCATAATGAAAAACTGTTTTTT
.	.	TRBV29-1	TRBJ2-3	CSVEGATTDTQYF	TGCAGCGTTGAAGGGGCCACCACAGATACGCAGTATTTT
TRBD2	.	TRBV7-2	TRBJ2-3	CASSLKSGGTQYF	TGTGCCAGCAGCTTAAAGTCGGGGGGTACGCAGTATTTT
.	.	TRBV30	TRBJ1-6	CAWSGLGDNSPLHF	TGTGCCTGGAGTGGCCTTGGAGATAATTCACCCCTCCACTTT
.	.	TRBV9	TRBJ2-2	CASSEGRRGRNTGELFF	TGTGCCAGCAGCGAAGGACGGAGAGGGAGGAACACCGGGGAGCTGTTTTTT
.	.	TRBV28	TRBJ1-2	CASSLVGQAYGYTF	TGTGCCAGCAGTTTAGTCGGTCAGGCCTATGGCTACACCTTC
TRBD1	.	TRBV2	TRBJ1-5	CASKDRARDQPQHF	TGTGCCAGCAAAGACAGGGCGAGAGATCAGCCCCAGCATTTT
.	once	TRBV7-2	TRBJ2-5	CASSLGASGNGQTQYF	TGTGCCAGCAGCTTGGGGGCTAGCGGCAACGGGCAGACCCAGTACTTC
TRBD1	.	TRBV5-4	TRBJ2-2	CASSVDRELSGELFF	TGTGCCAGCAGCGTGGACAGGGAGCTCTCCGGGGAGCTGTTTTTT
TRBD2	.	TRBV10-3	TRBJ2-7	CAISHGLAAEEQYF	TGTGCCATCAGTCACGGACTAGCGGCGGAAGAGCAGTACTTC
TRBD2	.	TRBV5-1	TRBJ2-1	CASSSAGGSYNEQFF	TGCGCCAGCAGCTCAGCGGGAGGTTCCTACAATGAGCAGTTCTTC
TRBD1	once	TRBV4-3	TRBJ1-2	CASSPGQGAEFYGYTF	TGCGCCAGCAGCCCCGGGCAGGGGGCAGAATTCTATGGCTACACCTTC
.	.	TRBV19	TRBJ1-2	CASSIEDSTLAGYTF	TGTGCCAGTAGTATAGAGGACTCCACCCTCGCGGGCTACACCTTC
TRBD1	.	TRBV10-2	TRBJ2-7	CASSGTGGFSYEQYF	TGCGCCAGCAGTGGGACAGGGGGCTTCTCCTACGAGCAGTACTTC